These T cell receptor beta chains were read from a single sample in a study of post-analysis software for immune sequencing data. TCRdb recomputed calls from the PCR reads with MiXCR, one row per CDR3 protein. The repertoire holds hundreds of thousands of distinct CDR3 sequences, with 25% to 30% as singletons. The sequenced sample was blood. All receptors come from a girl aged 5-17 years with multiple sclerosis. Both conserved end residues are part of each CDR3.

j_call | cdr3_length | v_call | cdr3_aa
TRBJ2-7 | 13 | TRBV4-2 | CASSHGQGYEQYF
TRBJ2-5 | 13 | TRBV29-1 | CSVGRIANNEQYF
TRBJ2-6 | 15 | TRBV6-2/TRBV6-3 | CASSDSSSGANVLTF
TRBJ2-2 | 14 | TRBV2 | CASSEMGNTGELFF
TRBJ2-5 | 15 | TRBV5-1 | CASSPTQAGQETQYF
TRBJ2-5 | 17 | TRBV6-1 | CASIPRPLGVGGETQYF
TRBJ1-2 | 14 | TRBV6-5 | CASSRGLHDTGYTF
TRBJ2-5 | 12 | TRBV20-1 | CSAGLIEETQYF
TRBJ2-3 | 17 | TRBV18 | CASSIGGAQLSTDTQYF
TRBJ2-7 | 14 | TRBV12-3/TRBV12-4 | CASSPRLTSYEQYF
TRBJ2-5 | 16 | TRBV20-1 | CSARDGRQGGIETQYF
TRBJ1-1 | 13 | TRBV15 | CATRGGGVSEAFF
TRBJ2-4 | 14 | TRBV5-4 | CASSLRGAGDIQYF
TRBJ2-1 | 17 | TRBV11-3 | CASRLLPSARSYNEQFF
TRBJ2-3 | 16 | TRBV6-1 | CASSPTSGGFTDTQYF
TRBJ2-7 | 14 | TRBV20-1 | CSAAGTTSPYEQYF
TRBJ2-1 | 15 | TRBV3-1 | CASSRFGGGRAEQFF
TRBJ2-7 | 14 | TRBV7-2 | CASSFQKGIYEQYF
TRBJ1-5 | 16 | TRBV28 | CASSTYQGIGNQPQHF
TRBJ1-1 | 14 | TRBV27 | CASSKREMNTEAFF
TRBJ2-7 | 13 | TRBV28 | CASSFLRSYEQYF
NA | 13 | TRBV20-1 | CSARLAGGREQYF
TRBJ2-3 | 17 | TRBV10-1 | CASTGPLRQGEADTQYF
TRBJ2-7 | 13 | TRBV7-2 | CASSLATSGEQYF
TRBJ2-3 | 14 | TRBV20-1 | CSALEGASTDTQYF
TRBJ1-5 | 16 | TRBV5-1 | CASSGRGIGSNQPQHF
TRBJ2-5 | 16 | TRBV7-2 | CASSSPRAGAQETQYF
TRBJ2-5 | 13 | TRBV20-1 | CRITGLARETQYF
TRBJ2-3 | 16 | TRBV12-3/TRBV12-4 | CASSKGDTPRTDTQYF
TRBJ1-2 | 15 | TRBV6-2/TRBV6-3 | CANSYLGQGNGWHTF
TRBJ1-2 | 14 | TRBV18 | CASSPSGSNYGYTF
TRBJ1-2 | 14 | TRBV3-1 | CASSQGGRGSGYTF
TRBJ1-5 | 15 | TRBV23-1 | CASIPGPSSNQPQHF
TRBJ2-1 | 14 | TRBV20-1 | CSARRAGIPNEQFF
TRBJ2-2 | 16 | TRBV6-5 | CASSYFGGWNTGELFF
TRBJ2-1 | 17 | TRBV20-1 | CSPTLVLVGATYNEQFF
TRBJ1-5 | 13 | TRBV6-6 | CASTQGLNQPQHF
TRBJ2-5 | 15 | TRBV20-1 | CSARVPGTPPETQYF
TRBJ1-2 | 15 | TRBV20-1 | CSARPRGTDNYGYTF
TRBJ1-2 | 15 | TRBV9 | CASSVAGTANYGYTF
TRBJ1-4 | 16 | TRBV5-1 | CASSQGQGVTNEKLFF
TRBJ2-3 | 15 | TRBV6-5 | CASRLAGSRRGTQYF
TRBJ2-5 | 14 | TRBV20-1 | CSARGQGGQETQYF
TRBJ2-3 | 15 | TRBV6-5 | CASSAGTGIADTQYF
TRBJ2-3 | 16 | TRBV20-1 | CSAEGLAGVGTDTQYF
TRBJ1-5 | 13 | TRBV7-2 | CASRDREGQPQHF
TRBJ2-3 | 15 | TRBV27 | CASSSTGYGTDTQYF
NA | 12 | TRBV7-9 | CASSHGQYEQYF
TRBJ2-7 | 14 | TRBV7-2 | CASSPPTASYEQYF
TRBJ2-1 | 15 | TRBV5-1 | CASSRTGLDYNEQFF
NA | 14 | TRBV11-3 | CASSLGPYGETQYF
TRBJ1-5 | 15 | TRBV20-1 | CSARKGQGFDQPQHF
TRBJ2-7 | 14 | TRBV20-1 | CSAPRQGRTYEQYF